The present T cell receptor beta chain was sequenced within a study of cytomegalovirus exposure and HLA in healthy donors. The wider study: There were 70 million to 95 million unique TCRs (from HLA-typed donors) in an early data release.

Study conclusions and caveats: Later work showed greater clonal expansion in HLA-associated TCR beta chains than in equally common others. Cytomegalovirus association was listed for 150 to 200 TCR beta chains. A previous analysis found most TCR beta V segments productive roughly 87% or roughly 30% of the time.

PCR involved 60 Vbeta and 13 Jbeta primers. Profiling relied on immunoSEQ multiplex PCR, and the TCRdb table lists in-frame clones only, not all of them. The sample has 100,000 to 150,000 clones, approximately 75% seen once. This clone has a single count. What it binds is unknown. Sequencing was performed on PBMCs. The sequence was collected from a woman in her forties or fifties in good health and CMV-seronegative.

In DNA, the CDR3 is TGTGCCAGTAGTATGGCAGGGGTCTACGAGCAGTACTTC. Translating gives CASSMAGVYEQYF. The chain uses TRBV19 and TRBJ2-7, with TRBD1 as a possible D gene (6 bases). This CDR3 comprises 13 residues. The V end was cut by 3 bases, the J end by 3 bases, with 9 bases between. Germline V gene sequence: CDR1 LNHDA, CDR2 SQIVND (reference sequence).